This T cell receptor beta chain was identified during a study of T-cell reconstitution after alpha-beta-depleted transplantation in children. Trimming left V 4 bases short and J 4 bases short, with 27 bases between. The CDR3 contains 19 residues. Per germline, CDR1 SGHRS and CDR2 YFSETQ. Study-level results: TCRbeta diversity was high at day 60 in some patients (a result of surviving recipient T cells and thymic progenitors). In patients about two months after transplant, alpha-beta T cells reportedly arose from several hundred expanded graft clones.

Preparing the TCRbeta library involved the use of unique molecular identifiers. TCRdb recomputed calls from the PCR reads with MiXCR, one row per CDR3 protein. This table holds approximately 1,000,000 distinct CDR3 sequences, about 26% found once. Concerning this clonotype: The target antigen is unknown.

The sequence was collected from a boy younger than two who had a stem cell transplant for SCID, so the T cells may come from the graft donor. Source: PBMCs, mostly from graft donor cells, taken 360 days after TCRalphabeta/CD19-depleted stem cell transplant. The rearrangement links TRBV5-1 to TRBJ1-3, with D maybe TRBD1 (5 bases). The CDR3 nucleotides read TGCGCCAGCAGCCGTTGGGTCTCCCAGGGAGAAAAAAACGGAAACACCATATATTTT. Its translation: CASSRWVSQGEKNGNTIYF. The full variable domain, its missing parts supplied by reference TRBV5-1 and TRBJ1-3, is KAGVTQTPRYLIKTRGQQVTLSCSPISGHRSVSWYQQTPGQGLQFLFEYFSETQRNKGNFPGRFSGRQFSNSRSEMNVSTLELGDSALYLCASSRWVSQGEKNGNTIYFGEGSWLTVV.